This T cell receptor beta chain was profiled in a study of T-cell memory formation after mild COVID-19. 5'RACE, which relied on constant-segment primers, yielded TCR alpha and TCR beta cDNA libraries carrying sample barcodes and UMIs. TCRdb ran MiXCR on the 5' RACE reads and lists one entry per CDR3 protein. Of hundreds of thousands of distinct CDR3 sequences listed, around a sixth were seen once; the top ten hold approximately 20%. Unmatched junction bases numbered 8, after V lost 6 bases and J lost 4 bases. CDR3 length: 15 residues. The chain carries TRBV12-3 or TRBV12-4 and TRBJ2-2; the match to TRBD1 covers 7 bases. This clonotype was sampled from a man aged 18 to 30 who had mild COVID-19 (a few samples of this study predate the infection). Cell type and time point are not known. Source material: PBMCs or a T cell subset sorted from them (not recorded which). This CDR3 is CASSPTGAGTGELFF. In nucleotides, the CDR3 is TGTGCCAGCAGCCCAACAGGGGCGGGCACCGGGGAGCTGTTTTTT.